The 9 T cell receptor beta chains listed next were all sequenced from one sample in a study of cytomegalovirus exposure and HLA in healthy donors. It was with 60 Vbeta and 13 Jbeta primers that the PCR ran. Here immunoSEQ multiplex PCR was the method, and the copy in TCRdb shows in-frame clones only, minus some. The top ten clones hold over 0.3% of a sample with roughly 250,000 clones, roughly 80% of them seen once. Sequenced: PBMCs. The receptors shown here come from a girl aged 2 to 10 in good health and CMV-seronegative.

The J gene is TRBJ2-1, the V gene TRBV7-2, with 14 positions matching TRBD2. The CDR3 covers 18 residues. Per the germline V gene, CDR1 is SGHTA and CDR2 is FQGNSA. Germline trimming cut 5 bases from V and 6 bases from J; bases unmatched to any gene: 12. CDR3 region: CASSLRLAGGLVGNEQFF. CDR3 DNA sequence: TGTGCCAGCAGCCTTAGACTAGCGGGAGGGCTTGTCGGCAATGAGCAGTTCTTC.

The chain employs TRBV6-5 and TRBJ2-1; 7 bases are a match to TRBD1. The CDR3 length is 16 residues. The germline gives CDR1 MNHEY, CDR2 SVGAGI. Trimming cost V 0 bases and J 13 bases; bases outside gene matches: 15. The CDR3 loop reads CASSYSTGALLRKQFF. CDR3 coding DNA: TGTGCCAGCAGTTACTCAACAGGGGCCCTGTTACGGAAACAGTTCTTC.

V is TRBV9 and J is TRBJ2-2; 7 bases line up with TRBD2. Germline loops: CDR1 SGDLS, CDR2 YYNGEE. The CDR3 runs to 15 residues. V dropped 2 bases and J dropped 5; count of bases not matched to a gene: 6. This chain's CDR3 is CASSVSGWNTGELFF. The DNA of the CDR3 is TGTGCCAGCAGCGTTAGCGGGTGGAATACCGGGGAGCTGTTTTTT.

This chain joins TRBV19 and TRBJ2-1, with a tentative D call TRBD1 (5 bases). The CDR3 contains 15 residues. Germline CDR1 reads LNHDA; CDR2 reads SQIVND (reference sequence). Trimming pared 2 bases from V and 6 bases from J, leaving 14 bases between. Here the CDR3 reads CASSISDTVGNEQFF. CDR3 DNA sequence: TGTGCCAGTAGTATATCGGACACCGTGGGCAATGAGCAGTTCTTC. Filled out from reference TRBV19 and TRBJ2-1, the complete variable domain reads DGGITQSPKYLFRKEGQNVTLSCEQNLNHDAMYWYRQDPGQGLRLIYYSQIVNDFQKGDIAEGYSVSREKKESFPLTVTSAQKNPTAFYLCASSISDTVGNEQFFGPGTRLTVL.

The chain is built from TRBV9 and TRBJ1-5, with 10 bases fitting TRBD1. Trimming removed 4 bases from V and 7 bases from J; junction bases left unmatched: 5. Germline V lookup: CDR1 SGDLS, CDR2 YYNGEE. This CDR3 spans 14 amino acids. This chain's CDR3 is CASSTGQGLQPQHF. The CDR3 DNA reads TGTGCCAGCAGCACGGGACAGGGGCTCCAGCCCCAGCATTTT.

This sequence joins TRBV7-9 and TRBJ2-2; 7 nucleotides line up with TRBD2. This CDR3 contains 12 residues. J lost 4 bases, V lost 10 bases, and 3 bases had no gene match. Germline lookup yields CDR1 SEHNR and CDR2 FQNEAQ (reference sequence). The CDR3, as DNA: TGTGCCAATCCGGGGGGCACCGGGGAGCTGTTTTTT. This sequence encodes CANPGGTGELFF.

This chain uses TRBV7-4 with TRBJ1-2; D gene unclear. The V end lost 0 bases, the J end lost 7 bases, and 9 bases lay between the germline ends. The CDR3 sequence is 13 residues long. CDR1 is SGHVT, CDR2 SQSDAQ, per germline. CDR3: CASSLAQVGGYTF. As DNA, the CDR3 is TGTGCCAGCAGCTTAGCGCAGGTGGGTGGCTACACCTTC.

V usage is TRBV6-5 and J usage is TRBJ2-5; TRBD1 is a possible D gene (5 bases). CDR1 and CDR2 from the germline V gene are MNHEY and SVGAGI. Trimming took 0 bases from V and 1 from J, leaving 6 bases between them. This CDR3 is 14 amino acids long. The CDR3 nucleotides are TGTGCCAGCAGTTACTCAGGGGTCCAAGAGACCCAGTACTTC. This encodes CASSYSGVQETQYF.

This chain uses TRBV5-4 with TRBJ2-3; a weak D match, TRBD2 (5 bases). The germline V and J ends were trimmed by 4 bases and 2 bases, with 14 bases remaining between them. This CDR3 has 15 residues. Germline V gene lookup returns CDR1 SGHNT and CDR2 YYREEE (reference sequence). CDR3 coding DNA: TGTGCCAGCAGCATGAGGGCCGCCGACACAGATACGCAGTATTTT. Its protein product is CASSMRAADTDTQYF.